This entry lists 11 T cell receptor beta chains sequenced from one sample in a study of persistence of HIV-infected CD4 T cells. Cells were stimulated with overlapping HIV-1 Gag 15-mer peptides. Sorted nonresponding memory CD4+ T cells were CD40L-negative, CD69-negative, CD45RO-high. Sequencing used immunoSEQ version 4 in survey mode. Sequencing was performed with immunoSEQ multiplex PCR; in TCRdb, only in-frame clones are kept and a portion is missing. Of about 33,000 clones detected, about 81% appear once; the ten largest clones hold almost 1%. No cognate antigen is known for these TCRs. Source: cultured CD4+ T cells from PBMCs, taken from a patient who received antiretroviral therapy. The receptor set was obtained from an adult with HIV. The donor label of this sample is uncertain.

As concerns this clone: Other DNA sequences of this sample code for an identical CDR3. V usage is TRBV6-5 and J usage is TRBJ2-3, with 9 positions matching TRBD2. Germline values: CDR1 MNHEY, CDR2 SVGAGI. Trimming took 6 bases from V and 2 from J; bases not matched to a gene: 6. This CDR3 region has 15 residues. The CDR3 nucleotides read TGTGCCAGCAGCTTAGCGGGGGCTCCCACAGATACGCAGTATTTT. Protein: CASSLAGAPTDTQYF.

The chain combines TRBV30 with TRBJ1-5; the D is unclear. V lost 1 base and J 7 bases, leaving 11 bases between the germline ends. There are 13 residues in the CDR3. Germline-derived CDR1 and CDR2 are GTSNPN and SVGIG (reference sequence). This chain's CDR3 is CAWSGEGRQPQHF. The CDR3, as DNA: TGTGCCTGGAGTGGGGAGGGAAGACAGCCCCAGCATTTT.

The V and J genes are TRBV9 and TRBJ2-7; D call uncertain. The CDR3 consists of 13 residues. V lost 7 bases to trimming and J lost 5 bases, with 16 bases between them. Germline V gene lookup returns CDR1 SGDLS and CDR2 YYNGEE. CDR3 DNA sequence: TGTGCCAGCTCTCGTGGAGATTTGAACGAGCAGTACTTC. Translated, it gives CASSRGDLNEQYF.

The rearrangement links TRBV4-1 to TRBJ2-7; the D gene is possibly TRBD1 (6 bases). In germline, CDR1 is MGHRA, CDR2 YSYEKL. The CDR3 length is 14 residues. The germline V and J ends were trimmed by 0 bases and 2 bases, with 8 bases remaining between them. CDR3 sequence reads: CASSQEWGPYEQYF. For the CDR3, the DNA is TGCGCCAGCAGCCAAGAATGGGGGCCCTACGAGCAGTACTTC.

The chain carries TRBV7-6 and TRBJ2-3, with TRBD2 matching over 8 bases. The CDR3 covers 16 residues. Germline V CDR1 and CDR2: SGHVS, FNYEAQ. V gave up 2 bases and J gave up 4 bases; unmatched junction bases: 8. CDR3 residues: CASSLIRGGRADTQYF. The CDR3 DNA reads as TGTGCCAGCAGCTTAATACGGGGGGGCCGGGCAGATACGCAGTATTTT.

This sequence joins TRBV5-6 and TRBJ2-7; a weak D match, TRBD2 (5 bases). Trimming removed 0 bases from V and 9 bases from J, with 16 bases in between. The germline V gene encodes CDR1 SGHDT and CDR2 YYEEEE. The CDR3 has 14 amino acids. CDR3 nucleotides: TGTGCCAGCAGCTTGGGACTATTTACTACGAGGCAGTACTTC. This sequence encodes CASSLGLFTTRQYF. Variable domain in full (rest from reference TRBV5-6 and TRBJ2-7): DAGVTQSPTHLIKTRGQQVTLRCSPKSGHDTVSWYQQALGQGPQFIFQYYEEEERQRGNFPDRFSGHQFPNYSSELNVNALLLGDSALYLCASSLGLFTTRQYFGPGTRLTVT.

The rearrangement links TRBV29-1 to TRBJ1-3; TRBD1 is a possible D gene (5 bases). The CDR3 consists of 15 residues. The germline gives CDR1 SQVTM, CDR2 ANQGSEA. Trimming left V 4 bases short and J 0 bases short, with 13 bases between. This CDR3 reads CSVAEGLYSGNTIYF. The CDR3 DNA sequence: TGCAGCGTTGCCGAGGGACTTTACTCTGGAAACACCATATATTTT.

The J gene is TRBJ2-1, the V gene TRBV7-8; D ambiguous. V gave up 5 bases and J gave up 4 bases, with 3 bases separating them. The CDR3 length is 11 residues. Germline V lookup: CDR1 SGHVS, CDR2 FQNEAQ. CDR3 DNA: TGTGCCAGCAGCCCATACAATGAGCAGTTCTTC. Protein product: CASSPYNEQFF.

The J gene is TRBJ2-3, the V gene TRBV5-5; 9 nucleotides align to TRBD2. The CDR3 totals 15 residues. From germline, CDR1 is SGHKS and CDR2 YYEKEE (reference sequence). The V and J ends lost 7 bases and 0 bases, in that order; junction bases with no gene match: 6. In DNA form, the CDR3 reads TGTGCCAGCGACCGCGGGGGGGGCAGCACAGATACGCAGTATTTT. Translation: CASDRGGGSTDTQYF.

This chain uses TRBV9 with TRBJ2-3; D not certain. From germline, CDR1 is SGDLS and CDR2 YYNGEE. Between the trimmed V and J ends, which lost 4 bases and 3 bases, there was a span of 18 bases. This CDR3 region has 16 residues. CDR3 loop: CASSLRADSKTDTQYF. The CDR3 DNA reads TGTGCCAGCAGCCTACGGGCAGATAGTAAGACAGATACGCAGTATTTT. Full variable domain (missing parts from reference TRBV9 and TRBJ2-3): DSGVTQTPKHLITATGQRVTLRCSPRSGDLSVYWYQQSLDQGLQFLIQYYNGEERAKGNILERFSAQQFPDLHSELNLSSLELGDSALYFCASSLRADSKTDTQYFGPGTRLTVL.

The chain joins TRBV12-3 or TRBV12-4 to TRBJ1-1; D is possibly TRBD1 (5 bases). Trimming pared 6 bases from V and 5 bases from J, leaving 10 bases between. The CDR3 runs 12 residues. CDR3 sequence (DNA): TGTGCCAGCAGCTGGTGGGGGACTGAAGCTTTCTTT. Its translation: CASSWWGTEAFF.